What follows describes a single T cell receptor (beta chain). TCRdb reprocessed the RT-PCR reads with MiXCR, giving one entry per CDR3 protein. The repertoire consists of almost 700,000 distinct CDR3 sequences, with around 14% occurring once and the leading ten covering about 3.9%. Trimming removed 0 bases at V and 6 bases at J, with 11 bases between. CDR3 length: 15 residues. CDR1 is SGHAT and CDR2 is FQDESV in the germline V gene (reference sequence). The receptor was derived from a female donor in good health, serving as a healthy control. The sample comprised memory CD4+ T cells from blood. J is TRBJ2-2 and V is TRBV11-1; D is perhaps TRBD2 (6 bases). As DNA, the CDR3 is TGTGCCAGCAGCTTAGCGGGCGGGATGCCCGGGGAGCTGTTTTTT. Its protein product is CASSLAGGMPGELFF.